The 30 T cell receptor beta chains below all came from one sample that was sequenced in a study of OX40 agonist ivuxolimab in advanced cancers. Only in-frame clones appear in the TCRdb table, and some are missing; sequencing was by immunoSEQ multiplex PCR. The sample has roughly 50,000 clones, over 75% seen once. The specimen comprised CD4+ or CD8+ T cells sorted from blood, sampled in a trial of the OX40 agonist ivuxolimab. The receptor source for this set is an adult with an advanced solid tumor such as melanoma, head and neck, liver or kidney cancer.

The chain couples TRBV5-1 to TRBJ2-1, with 10 bases aligning to TRBD1. Germline assignment: CDR1 SGHRS and CDR2 YFSETQ. The CDR3 is 17 amino acids. The V and J ends lost 4 bases and 2 bases, in that order; junction bases with no gene match: 9. In DNA, the CDR3 is TGCGCCAGCAGCACCGCGACAGGGGGCATTACCTACAATGAGCAGTTCTTC. Amino acid sequence: CASSTATGGITYNEQFF. Drawing the rest from reference TRBV5-1 and TRBJ2-1, the complete variable domain is KAGVTQTPRYLIKTRGQQVTLSCSPISGHRSVSWYQQTPGQGLQFLFEYFSETQRNKGNFPGRFSGRQFSNSRSEMNVSTLELGDSALYLCASSTATGGITYNEQFFGPGTRLTVL.

The gene calls are TRBV18 and TRBJ1-2; D possibly corresponds to TRBD1 (5 bases). Per germline, CDR1 KGHSH and CDR2 LQKENI. CDR3 length: 13 residues. V was pared by 3 bases and J by 6 bases, with 11 bases between. CDR3 nucleotide sequence: TGTGCCAGCTCACCGGGGGTTGGGGATGGCTACACCTTC. Its translation is CASSPGVGDGYTF.

The chain has TRBV10-1 and TRBJ1-4; 10 bases fit TRBD1. From germline, CDR1 is WNHNN and CDR2 SYGVQD (reference sequence). J was trimmed by 6 bases and V by 4 bases; bases with no gene match: 2. The CDR3 runs to 14 residues. CDR3 loop: CASSAGTGDEKLFF. CDR3 in DNA: TGCGCCAGCAGTGCCGGGACAGGGGATGAAAAACTGTTTTTT.

The rearrangement links TRBV7-2 to TRBJ2-3; D perhaps matches TRBD2 (6 bases). CDR3 length equals 18 residues. The germline V gene encodes CDR1 SGHTA and CDR2 FQGNSA. The ends were cut back, 1 base at V and 0 bases at J, with 17 bases in the middle. CDR3: CASSLDGVGGSSTDTQYF. CDR3 bases: TGTGCCAGCAGCTTAGACGGGGTGGGAGGCTCAAGCACAGATACGCAGTATTTT.

Points on this clone: At one of its ends the junction is not consistent with the germline gene, which may arise from a read error. The genes are TRBV29-1 and TRBJ2-5; 8 bases match TRBD2. The CDR3 loop spans 11 amino acids. The V gene's germline CDR1 is SQVTM and CDR2 ANQGSEA. For the CDR3, the DNA is TGCAGCGTTGAAGACGGGAGGGGGTCCGACTTC. Its protein product is CSVEDGRGSDF.

The J gene is TRBJ2-2, the V gene TRBV27; 7 positions agree with TRBD2. Germline lookup yields CDR1 MNHEY and CDR2 SMNVEV (reference sequence). The CDR3 covers 16 residues. Unmatched junction bases numbered 3, after V lost 1 base and J lost 1 base. The CDR3 DNA is TGTGCCAGCAGTTTATTGGCTAGCGGGAACACCGGGGAGCTGTTTTTT. It codes for CASSLLASGNTGELFF.

This clone was detected only once. This chain joins TRBV11-2 and TRBJ2-5; D gene ambiguous. The CDR3 is 12 amino acids. Between the trimmed V and J ends, which lost 3 bases and 5 bases, there was a span of 7 bases. Looked up from germline, CDR1 is SGHAT and CDR2 is FQNNGV. The CDR3 nucleotides are TGTGCCAGCAGCTTGATAGGGGAGACCCAGTACTTC. Its translation: CASSLIGETQYF.

The V and J genes are TRBV18 and TRBJ1-2; TRBD1 matches at 8 bases. The V segment lost 6 bases and the J segment 2 bases; nucleotides outside the gene matches: 11. This CDR3 is built from 16 residues. CDR1 and CDR2 from the germline V gene are KGHSH and LQKENI. Here the CDR3 reads CASSQQGASSNYGYTF. CDR3 nucleotide sequence: TGTGCCAGCTCCCAGCAGGGGGCGTCCTCAAACTATGGCTACACCTTC.

The V and J genes are TRBV2 and TRBJ2-5, with D possibly TRBD2 on 5 matching bases. The CDR3 runs 16 residues. The V end lost 0 bases, the J end lost 2 bases, and 13 bases lay between the germline ends. Germline V gene data show CDR1 as SNHLY and CDR2 as FYNNEI. CDR3 sequence (DNA): TGTGCCAGCAGTGAAGCGCTTGGAGGCGGACAAGAGACCCAGTACTTC. This sequence encodes CASSEALGGGQETQYF.

The genes are TRBV14 and TRBJ2-2; the D gene is possibly TRBD2 (5 bases). Germline-derived CDR1 and CDR2 are SGHDN and FVKESK. CDR3 size: 15 residues. With 4 bases removed from V and 2 bases from J, the gap between germline ends came to 11 bases. Here the CDR3 reads CASSRDYTNTGELFF. CDR3 bases: TGTGCCAGCAGCCGCGACTATACTAACACCGGGGAGCTGTTTTTT.

This chain links TRBV7-2 with TRBJ1-4; 8 nucleotides line up with TRBD1. Trimming cost V 4 bases and J 5 bases; bases outside gene matches: 3. Germline V gene data show CDR1 as SGHTA and CDR2 as FQGNSA. The CDR3 is 14 amino acids. The chain's CDR3 is CASSSRTGNEKLFF. CDR3 sequence (DNA): TGTGCCAGCAGCTCAAGGACAGGGAATGAAAAACTGTTTTTT. The full variable domain, rest sourced from reference TRBV7-2 and TRBJ1-4, is GAGVSQSPSNKVTEKGKDVELRCDPISGHTALYWYRQSLGQGLEFLIYFQGNSAPDKSGLPSDRFSAERTGGSVSTLTIQRTQQEDSAVYLCASSSRTGNEKLFFGSGTQLSVL.

The genes are TRBV4-1 and TRBJ2-2; TRBD2 aligns across 11 bases. The CDR3 loop spans 18 amino acids. Per germline, CDR1 MGHRA and CDR2 YSYEKL. Trimming removed 6 bases from V and 1 base from J; junction bases left unmatched: 10. CDR3 amino acids: CASSLAGLAGGNTGELFF. The CDR3 coding sequence is TGCGCCAGCAGTCTCGCAGGGCTAGCGGGAGGGAACACCGGGGAGCTGTTTTTT.

This chain links TRBV18 with TRBJ1-5, with D perhaps TRBD1 (6 bases). V dropped 0 bases and J dropped 6 bases, with 12 bases sitting between them. The CDR3 sequence is 15 residues long. Germline CDR1 KGHSH, CDR2 LQKENI. CDR3 sequence (DNA): TGTGCCAGCTCACCACCGGGCAGGGGTGGTCAGCCCCAGCATTTT. This encodes CASSPPGRGGQPQHF.

The chain recombines TRBV10-1 with TRBJ2-5; 13 positions match TRBD2. Germline CDR1 WNHNN, CDR2 SYGVQD (reference sequence). The V and J ends lost 3 bases and 2 bases, in that order; junction bases with no gene match: 3. The CDR3 consists of 16 residues. The CDR3 region is CASSEGTSGTQETQYF. Here the CDR3 DNA reads TGCGCCAGCAGTGAAGGGACTAGCGGGACTCAAGAGACCCAGTACTTC.

The CDR3 bases are TGTGCCAGCAGCCAAGGAAGGGTTGGTGAGCAGTTCTTC. This encodes CASSQGRVGEQFF. This chain joins TRBV14 and TRBJ2-1; D unresolved. Germline V gives CDR1 SGHDN, CDR2 FVKESK. Deletions cut 1 base from V and 9 bases from J, with 10 bases between. The CDR3 covers 13 residues.

The rearrangement uses TRBV5-8 and TRBJ1-2; the match to TRBD1 covers 8 bases. V was pared by 2 bases and J by 8 bases, with 8 bases of the junction left unmatched. This CDR3 contains 14 residues. The germline gives CDR1 SGHTS, CDR2 YDEGEE. CDR3 sequence (DNA): TGTGCCAGCAGCTTCTACGGACAGGGCGGGGGCTACACCTTC. The encoded protein is CASSFYGQGGGYTF.

This chain joins TRBV6-1 and TRBJ2-2, with D unclear. There are 15 residues in the CDR3. V was cut by 6 bases and J by 3 bases, with 14 bases left in between. CDR1 is MNHNS, CDR2 SASEGT, per germline. CDR3 sequence reads: CASSRLIIDTGELFF. The CDR3 DNA reads as TGTGCCAGCAGCAGGCTCATTATTGACACCGGGGAGCTGTTTTTT.

The chain couples TRBV6-5 to TRBJ2-7; either TRBD1 or TRBD2 may fit D (5 bases each). The germline gives CDR1 MNHEY, CDR2 SVGAGI. V was clipped by 5 bases and J by 6 bases, with 8 bases between them. The CDR3 runs 11 residues. Here the CDR3 reads CASSHGTEQYF. The CDR3 DNA reads as TGTGCCAGCAGTCACGGGACCGAGCAGTACTTC.

This clone was observed a handful of times. V usage is TRBV7-8 and J usage is TRBJ2-1; D remains ambiguous. Looked up from germline, CDR1 is SGHVS and CDR2 is FQNEAQ. This CDR3 comprises 13 residues. The V and J ends lost 5 bases and 6 bases respectively, with 11 bases between them. This CDR3 is CASSPLGGNEQFF. In nucleotides, the CDR3 is TGTGCCAGCAGCCCCCTGGGCGGCAATGAGCAGTTCTTC.

The chain recombines TRBV7-2 with TRBJ2-7; no firm D call. The germline V gene encodes CDR1 SGHTA and CDR2 FQGNSA. The V and J ends lost 3 bases and 1 base respectively, with 1 base between them. The CDR3 consists of 11 residues. The CDR3 DNA reads TGTGCCAGCAGCTTTTCCTACGAGCAGTACTTC. Its protein is CASSFSYEQYF.

The chain carries TRBV5-1 and TRBJ2-5, with 8 bases that match TRBD1. CDR1 and CDR2 from the germline V gene are SGHRS and YFSETQ. Trimming took 5 bases from V and 2 from J; bases not matched to a gene: 8. This CDR3 contains 15 residues. CDR3 amino acids: CASSPLGTGQETQYF. The CDR3 coding sequence is TGCGCCAGCAGTCCCCTCGGGACAGGTCAAGAGACCCAGTACTTC. The full variable domain, rest sourced from reference TRBV5-1 and TRBJ2-5, is KAGVTQTPRYLIKTRGQQVTLSCSPISGHRSVSWYQQTPGQGLQFLFEYFSETQRNKGNFPGRFSGRQFSNSRSEMNVSTLELGDSALYLCASSPLGTGQETQYFGPGTRLLVL.

The V and J genes are TRBV14 and TRBJ2-3; no clear D. Germline V CDR1 and CDR2: SGHDN, FVKESK. Deletions cut 0 bases from V and 0 bases from J, with 13 bases between. The CDR3 loop spans 17 amino acids. Written as DNA, the CDR3 is TGTGCCAGCAGCCAAGATTTACGGACCACTAGCACAGATACGCAGTATTTT. This sequence encodes CASSQDLRTTSTDTQYF.

This chain uses TRBV10-3 with TRBJ2-7; D is uncertain. Per germline, CDR1 ENHRY and CDR2 SYGVKD. Deletions cut 6 bases from V and 4 bases from J, with 7 bases between. CDR3 length: 11 amino acids. CDR3 loop: CAISALYEQYF. The CDR3 nucleotides are TGTGCCATCAGCGCACTATACGAGCAGTACTTC.

The rearrangement uses TRBV7-9 and TRBJ2-7; 9 nucleotides align to TRBD1. CDR1 SEHNR and CDR2 FQNEAQ come from the germline V gene (reference sequence). The CDR3 covers 17 residues. V dropped 2 bases and J dropped 7; count of bases not matched to a gene: 15. The CDR3 region is CASSLQGMTGGKGEQYF. Here the CDR3 DNA reads TGTGCCAGCAGCTTACAAGGTATGACAGGGGGAAAAGGGGAGCAGTACTTC.

This clone was seen only a few times. The chain couples TRBV10-3 to TRBJ2-7; D perhaps matches TRBD1 (6 bases). CDR3 length: 14 residues. Germline V gives CDR1 ENHRY, CDR2 SYGVKD. Trimming left V 6 bases short and J 0 bases short, with 12 bases between. CDR3 protein: CAISRRGGSYEQYF. The CDR3 DNA follows: TGTGCCATCAGCCGCCGAGGGGGCTCCTACGAGCAGTACTTC.

This chain uses TRBV7-9 with TRBJ2-7, with 9 bases lining up with TRBD1. This CDR3 has 13 amino acids. Trimming took 6 bases from V and 1 from J; bases not matched to a gene: 1. Germline CDR1 SEHNR, CDR2 FQNEAQ (reference sequence). This chain's CDR3 is CASRGTGSYEQYF. CDR3 nucleotide sequence: TGTGCCAGCAGGGGGACAGGGTCCTACGAGCAGTACTTC.

The chain carries TRBV5-1 and TRBJ1-4, with unresolved D. This CDR3 is 15 amino acids long. From germline, CDR1 is SGHRS and CDR2 YFSETQ. Trimming pared 2 bases from V and 4 bases from J, leaving 12 bases between. The CDR3 loop is CASSFLLSGNEKLFF. CDR3 in DNA: TGCGCCAGCAGCTTTCTGCTGTCCGGTAATGAAAAACTGTTTTTT.

The chain links TRBV28 to TRBJ2-7; 7 bases agree with TRBD1. This CDR3 is built from 15 residues. V lost 4 bases and J lost 7; bases outside the gene matches: 13. Germline V CDR1 and CDR2: MDHEN, SYDVKM. The DNA for the CDR3 is TGTGCCAGCAGTTGGACATCCTCAGGGGGATATGAGCAGTACTTC. Encoded protein: CASSWTSSGGYEQYF.

The chain carries TRBV2 and TRBJ2-1; D call uncertain. The CDR3 is 15 residues long. Trimming removed 7 bases from V and 9 bases from J, with 22 bases in between. Germline V gives CDR1 SNHLY, CDR2 FYNNEI. Written as DNA, the CDR3 is TGTGCCAGCACACCCCAGCCTCCCCGGGTGATTGAGCAGTTCTTC. Translating it yields CASTPQPPRVIEQFF.

This sequence joins TRBV19 and TRBJ1-1; 8 positions agree with TRBD1. The CDR3 loop spans 15 amino acids. After removal of 3 bases from V and 0 bases from J, the junction contained 3 bases not matched to a gene. Germline values: CDR1 LNHDA, CDR2 SQIVND (reference sequence). CDR3 bases: TGTGCCAGTAGTATTGGACAGGGCATGAACACTGAAGCTTTCTTT. This encodes CASSIGQGMNTEAFF.